These T cell receptor beta chains were read from a single sample in a study of read filtering for tumor transcriptome and immune sequencing. Each CDR3 protein is one row after TCRdb ran MiXCR on the reads. The profile shows approximately 90,000 distinct CDR3 sequences, 9% to 15% of them singletons. What was sequenced was a population of CD138-negative cells sorted from bone marrow. The receptors come from a donor at least 40 years old with multiple myeloma. The CDR3 runs from the conserved cysteine through the conserved F or W. Size is stated for part of the rows, as once, few or many counts, or as a class when the clone is expanded.

clone_size v_call cdr3_aa
many TRBV10-2 CASSLAGGVGETQYF
many TRBV7-2 CASSLGVQGTQYF
many TRBV20-1 CSARPRAGLSYEQYF
many TRBV5-8 CASSPGPGVPNEKLFF
many TRBV6-6 CASRGRTSGNTEAFF
many TRBV5-5 CASSLDRERSPLHF
- TRBV5-1 CASSFETGGEDTQYF
many TRBV7-9 CASSFSGTTGELFF
many TRBV7-3 CASSLSRNTEAFF
many TRBV3-1 CASSQHLTGTGNNEQFF
many TRBV28 CASTPGSYAEQYF
few TRBV9 CASSVGGRETQYF
many TRBV2 CASSVGPSGGYEQYF
many TRBV2 CASGGGTEAFF
many TRBV20-1 CSARTSGRTYEQYF
many TRBV10-3 CAIKGGETNTQYF
- TRBV3-1 CASSRPQETQYF
many TRBV29-1 CSVEDLAGAQWGSTDTQYF
many TRBV6-1 CASGTSGTLSTDTQYF
once TRBV5-1 CASSPDLGQFQETQYF
few TRBV5-1 CASSIGQGRNTEAFF
- TRBV5-1 CASSLGVTPEENEQFF
many TRBV11-2 CASSLARQPQGSIEYF
many TRBV20-1 CSAEPSYRSDEQFF